Presented here are 24 T cell receptor beta chains from one specimen sequenced in a study of T cells after yellow fever vaccination. TCRdb independently ran MiXCR on the 5' RACE reads; one entry per CDR3 protein. The sample shows more than 300,000 distinct CDR3 sequences, roughly a tenth of them seen only once. The sequenced sample was CD4+ T cells sorted from PBMCs, obtained 45 days after the yellow fever booster vaccination. The receptors here all came from a man younger than 35 who received the YFV17D yellow fever vaccine.

This clonotype has at least ten counts. Germline and junction disagree at one end, which may indicate a read error. V is TRBV5-1 and J is TRBJ1-6, with TRBD1 identical over 9 bases. The CDR3 has 14 amino acids. Germline assignment: CDR1 SGHRS and CDR2 YFSETQ. The CDR3, as DNA: TGTGCCAGCAGCTCCGGGACAGGGAATTCACCCCTCCACTTT. This gives the protein CASSSGTGNSPLHF.

The chain is built from TRBV5-1 and TRBJ2-5; D perhaps matches TRBD2 (6 bases). This CDR3 has 14 residues. The germline V and J ends were trimmed by 3 bases and 5 bases, with 14 bases remaining between them. CDR1 and CDR2 (germline): SGHRS, YFSETQ. CDR3: CASSSGFLAETQYF. CDR3 bases: TGCGCCAGCAGCTCGGGATTCCTAGCGGAGACCCAGTACTTC.

The table lists this clonotype with a few counts. The rearrangement joins TRBV27 to TRBJ2-7; D is possibly TRBD2 (6 bases). The CDR3 sequence is 14 residues long. Per germline, CDR1 MNHEY and CDR2 SMNVEV (reference sequence). Trimming shortened V by 8 bases and J by 5 bases, and 19 bases separated the two germline ends. The CDR3 bases are TGTGCCAGCGGTCTAAGCGGGCTTCACCACGAGCAGTACTTC. Its translation is CASGLSGLHHEQYF.

This clonotype was counted a few times. V and J are TRBV5-4 and TRBJ2-5; TRBD2 matches at 7 bases. The ends lost 3 bases at V and 1 base at J; junction bases unmatched: 6. Germline V CDR1 and CDR2: SGHNT, YYREEE (reference sequence). The CDR3 runs to 15 residues. The CDR3 DNA follows: TGTGCCAGCAGCTCCCGCCGCGGGGGCCAAGAGACCCAGTACTTC. It specifies CASSSRRGGQETQYF.

The chain employs TRBV3-1 and TRBJ2-5; 9 nucleotides line up with TRBD2. Germline assignment: CDR1 LGHDT and CDR2 YNNKEL (reference sequence). The CDR3 runs to 15 residues. The trim removed 4 bases at V and 5 bases at J, leaving 8 bases unmatched. CDR3 region: CASSLVSGGVETQYF. The CDR3 coding sequence is TGTGCCAGCAGCCTTGTTAGCGGGGGTGTGGAGACCCAGTACTTC.

This rearrangement joins TRBV4-1 to TRBJ2-5; TRBD2 agrees at 7 bases. After removal of 0 bases from V and 2 bases from J, the junction contained 6 bases not matched to a gene. This CDR3 has 16 residues. Germline CDR1 is MGHRA and CDR2 is YSYEKL. CDR3 DNA sequence: TGCGCCAGCAGCCAAGATGTTTCGGGGGGACAAGAGACCCAGTACTTC. Amino acid sequence: CASSQDVSGGQETQYF.

The gene calls are TRBV5-1 and TRBJ1-1; the D gene is possibly TRBD1 (5 bases). CDR1 and CDR2 from the germline V gene are SGHRS and YFSETQ. Trimming removed 1 base at V and 6 bases at J, with 16 bases between. The length of the CDR3 is 15 residues. CDR3 nucleotides: TGCGCCAGCAGCTTGATGGGTCGGGGGTACGCTGAAGCTTTCTTT. This encodes CASSLMGRGYAEAFF.

The gene calls are TRBV6-5 and TRBJ2-3; 8 bases fit TRBD1. CDR1 is MNHEY and CDR2 is SVGAGI in the germline V gene. The V segment lost 4 bases and the J segment 5 bases; nucleotides outside the gene matches: 5. CDR3 length equals 14 residues. CDR3 bases: TGTGCCAGCAGTTTGGACAGGGCTGGAGATACGCAGTATTTT. Protein product: CASSLDRAGDTQYF.

The table lists this clonotype with a few counts. The rearrangement uses TRBV6-5 and TRBJ1-2; D may be TRBD1 (5 bases). Germline V gene sequence: CDR1 MNHEY, CDR2 SVGAGI. CDR3 length: 14 amino acids. V lost 0 bases and J 8 bases, leaving 13 bases between the germline ends. The CDR3 protein is CASSYSWDGGGYTF. The DNA of the CDR3 is TGTGCCAGCAGTTACTCCTGGGACGGAGGAGGCTACACCTTC.

The CDR3 bases are TGCGCCAGCAGCGCCGATCTAGCTGCTGCCTACAATGAGCAGTTCTTC. Encoded protein: CASSADLAAAYNEQFF. J is TRBJ2-1 and V is TRBV4-1; a possible D gene is TRBD2 (5 bases). V dropped 5 bases and J dropped 2 bases, with 16 bases sitting between them. Germline assignment: CDR1 MGHRA and CDR2 YSYEKL. The CDR3 runs to 16 residues.

This chain uses TRBV5-1 with TRBJ1-6; D is unclear. The CDR3 has 15 amino acids. V lost 0 bases, J lost 7 bases, and 11 bases lay in between. Per the germline V gene, CDR1 is SGHRS and CDR2 is YFSETQ. The CDR3 reads CASSLGPGSNSPLHF. The DNA of the CDR3 is TGCGCCAGCAGCTTGGGTCCGGGATCGAATTCACCCCTCCACTTT.

This clonotype was picked up a small number of times. The chain is built from TRBV5-1 and TRBJ1-1; TRBD1 is a possible D gene (5 bases). The CDR3 totals 14 residues. Deletions cut 3 bases from V and 2 bases from J, with 11 bases between. In germline, CDR1 is SGHRS, CDR2 YFSETQ. For the CDR3, the DNA is TGCGCCAGCAGCTGGGACGGTGGAAACACTGAAGCTTTCTTT. Its protein is CASSWDGGNTEAFF.

This clonotype has at least ten counts. The chain combines TRBV7-3 with TRBJ2-5; TRBD1 matches at 7 bases. J gave up 4 bases and V 8 bases, and 7 bases lay outside the gene matches. CDR1 and CDR2 (germline): SGHTA, FQGTGA. There are 13 residues in the CDR3. The DNA for the CDR3 is TGTGCCAGCGCAGGACAGGCCGGAGAGACCCAGTACTTC. Translation gives CASAGQAGETQYF.

The V call is TRBV12-3 or TRBV12-4, the J call TRBJ1-1; 7 bases agree with TRBD1. The V segment lost 6 bases and the J segment 5 bases; nucleotides outside the gene matches: 9. The CDR3 runs 14 residues. CDR3 in amino acids: CASSLQGRQTEAFF. CDR3 in DNA: TGTGCCAGCAGCTTACAGGGGAGACAAACTGAAGCTTTCTTT.

The table lists this clonotype with a few counts. The chain uses TRBV5-1 and TRBJ2-1, with D possibly being TRBD1 or TRBD2 (5 bases each). The V and J ends lost 2 bases and 5 bases respectively, with 14 bases between them. CDR3 length: 15 amino acids. Germline CDR1 and CDR2: SGHRS and YFSETQ. CDR3 sequence: CASSLLERGDNEQFF. For the CDR3, the DNA is TGCGCCAGCAGCTTACTAGAGAGAGGGGACAATGAGCAGTTCTTC.

This clonotype showed up just a few times. The V and J genes are TRBV27 and TRBJ2-7; TRBD1 is a possible D gene (5 bases). The CDR3 loop spans 16 amino acids. Trimming took off 2 bases at V and 6 bases at J, with 20 bases between the two ends. Germline V gene sequence: CDR1 MNHEY, CDR2 SMNVEV (reference sequence). The CDR3 loop is CASSLMGQGRSGEQYF. The CDR3 DNA reads TGTGCCAGCAGTTTAATGGGTCAGGGTAGGTCGGGCGAGCAGTACTTC.

This chain connects TRBV7-8 to TRBJ1-5; D possibly corresponds to TRBD1 (6 bases). The V end lost 2 bases, the J end lost 8 bases, and 16 bases lay between the germline ends. Germline V gene lookup returns CDR1 SGHVS and CDR2 FQNEAQ. The CDR3 has 15 residues. CDR3 in DNA: TGTGCCAGCAGCTTACACAGGGAGGGGAGGAAGCCCCAGCATTTT. Translating it yields CASSLHREGRKPQHF.

This clonotype was observed a few times. The CDR3 loop is CASSSSLNQPQHF. For the CDR3, the DNA is TGTGCCAGCAGCTCATCGCTCAATCAGCCCCAGCATTTT. The chain uses TRBV11-2 and TRBJ1-5, with D unclear. The germline V gene encodes CDR1 SGHAT and CDR2 FQNNGV. Trimming took 4 bases from V and 3 from J, leaving 7 bases between them. The CDR3 loop spans 13 amino acids.

J is TRBJ1-2 and V is TRBV12-3 or TRBV12-4, with D unclear. CDR3 length: 14 residues. Trimming cost V 5 bases and J 7 bases, with 17 bases left between them. In DNA, the CDR3 is TGTGCCAGCAGTCCGACGTGGCAGATAGGTGGCTACACCTTC. This codes for CASSPTWQIGGYTF.

This clonotype has more than one count but fewer than ten. The chain is built from TRBV12-3 or TRBV12-4 and TRBJ2-3; TRBD2 matches at 7 bases. V dropped 5 bases and J dropped 5; count of bases not matched to a gene: 10. The CDR3 contains 15 residues. This chain's CDR3 is CASSPPGGRRDTQYF. CDR3 coding DNA: TGTGCCAGCAGTCCCCCGGGAGGTCGAAGAGATACGCAGTATTTT.

This clonotype was picked up many times. The chain links TRBV12-3 or TRBV12-4 to TRBJ2-1; D gene uncertain. Trimming shortened V by 2 bases and J by 10 bases, and 12 bases separated the two germline ends. This CDR3 comprises 13 residues. The CDR3 DNA reads as TGTGCCAGCAGTTTAAGTGCCCGCCTCGAGCAGTTCTTC. It translates to CASSLSARLEQFF.

The V gene is TRBV7-3, the J gene TRBJ2-1; D possibly uses TRBD1 or TRBD2 (6 bases each). The germline V gene encodes CDR1 SGHTA and CDR2 FQGTGA. V was cut by 8 bases and J by 6 bases, with 14 bases left in between. CDR3 length: 13 residues. CDR3 nucleotide sequence: TGTGCCAGCGGGGGGCCGGAGGTCAATGAGCAGTTCTTC. Encoded protein: CASGGPEVNEQFF.

This clonotype came up a few times. The chain joins TRBV30 to TRBJ1-1; TRBD1 matches 8 bases. V dropped 0 bases and J dropped 5; count of bases not matched to a gene: 5. The germline CDR1 and CDR2 sequences are GTSNPN and SVGIG (reference sequence). The CDR3 length is 14 residues. CDR3 protein: CAWSVVRGHTEAFF. The DNA for the CDR3 is TGTGCCTGGAGTGTTGTCAGGGGGCATACTGAAGCTTTCTTT. Variable domain in full (rest from reference TRBV30 and TRBJ1-1): SQTIHQWPATLVQPVGSPLSLECTVEGTSNPNLYWYRQAAGRGLQLLFYSVGIGQISSEVPQNLSASRPQDRQFILSSKKLLLSDSGFYLCAWSVVRGHTEAFFGQGTRLTVV.

At least ten counts were recorded for this clonotype. The V and J genes are TRBV18 and TRBJ2-2; D unclear. Per germline, CDR1 KGHSH and CDR2 LQKENI. The CDR3 extends over 12 amino acids. V gave up 4 bases and J gave up 4 bases, with 4 bases separating them. The CDR3 protein is CASSQSTGELFF. The CDR3 region has the DNA TGTGCCAGCTCACAGTCCACCGGGGAGCTGTTTTTT.